This TCR beta chain was profiled in a study of blood T cell repertoires in COVID-19. The CDR3 sequence is 15 residues long. V gave up 6 bases and J gave up 4 bases; unmatched junction bases: 7. Germline values: CDR1 MDHEN, CDR2 SYDVKM. How the authors handled the data: Estimates of nucleated cell counts were drawn from the amplification of reference gene primers. Some clones are missing from TCRdb's copy, which holds only in-frame ones; the method was immunoSEQ multiplex PCR. That table gives V, J and clone size, and the DNA gave D and trimming. The sample holds roughly 70,000 clones; 90% are singletons and the top ten take less than 9%.

J is TRBJ1-2 and V is TRBV28; the match to TRBD1 covers 11 bases. The sequencing sample was made of peripheral blood. The sequence came from a human donor in a cohort sampled during active COVID-19. In DNA, the CDR3 is TGTGCCAGCAGCTGGCCGGGACAGGGGGGCTATGGCTACACCTTC. Its translation: CASSWPGQGGYGYTF.